Each of the 17 T cell receptor beta chains below was sequenced from the same sample in a study of T cell repertoires in cytomegalovirus infection. MiXCR, applied by TCRdb to the reads, yields one record per CDR3 protein. The sample contains roughly 700,000 distinct CDR3 sequences, roughly a third of which appear only once. These TCRs are of unknown antigen specificity. The source material was cultured PBMCs, sampled from culture after CMV antigen stimulation. The source is a human donor in good health (CMV status not recorded). Some clones in this sample may be carry-over from other donors' samples.

This clonotype was detected ten times or more. The CDR3 loop is CASSRTYRGRHEQYF. The DNA for the CDR3 is TGTGCCAGCAGTCGAACGTATAGGGGGCGACACGAGCAGTACTTC. The chain has TRBV6-5 and TRBJ2-7; 7 bases fit TRBD1. The CDR3 covers 15 residues. The junction had 12 bases not matched to a gene; V was cut back by 5 bases and J by 5 bases. Germline V lookup: CDR1 MNHEY, CDR2 SVGAGI.

This chain uses TRBV2 with TRBJ1-6; D ambiguous. Germline lookup yields CDR1 SNHLY and CDR2 FYNNEI. V was shortened by 0 bases and J by 7 bases, with 13 bases between the two germline ends. This CDR3 has 16 residues. CDR3 sequence (DNA): TGTGCCAGCAGTGAAGCGCTGGATGTGGGCAATTCACCCCTCCACTTT. Amino acids: CASSEALDVGNSPLHF. Supplemented by reference TRBV2 and TRBJ1-6, the full variable domain reads EPEVTQTPSHQVTQMGQEVILRCVPISNHLYFYWYRQILGQKVEFLVSFYNNEISEKSEIFDDQFSVERPDGSNFTLKIRSTKLEDSAMYFCASSEALDVGNSPLHFGNGTRLTVT.

The table lists this clonotype with many counts. The V and J genes are TRBV7-2 and TRBJ2-3; no firm D call. Trimming cost V 5 bases and J 2 bases, with 14 bases left between them. Germline CDR1 reads SGHTA; CDR2 reads FQGNSA. The CDR3 extends over 15 amino acids. CDR3: CASSLERYSTDTQYF. CDR3 nucleotide sequence: TGTGCCAGCAGCCTAGAGAGATACTCCACAGATACGCAGTATTTT.

The rearrangement links TRBV14 to TRBJ2-1; D unclear. CDR1 is SGHDN and CDR2 is FVKESK in the germline V gene. Deletions cut 4 bases from V and 8 bases from J, with 12 bases between. The CDR3 sequence is 13 residues long. The CDR3 nucleotides read TGTGCCAGCAGCCGTTTTCACCGGGATGAGCAGTTCTTC. Translating it yields CASSRFHRDEQFF.

V gene TRBV28 combines with J gene TRBJ1-1; the D gene is possibly TRBD1 (6 bases). Trimming removed 6 bases at V and 1 base at J, with 30 bases between. Germline V gene lookup returns CDR1 MDHEN and CDR2 SYDVKM. The CDR3 is 20 residues long. The CDR3 region is CASSLPGHTSLGPSNTEAFF. As DNA, the CDR3 is TGTGCCAGCAGCCTGCCGGGACACACCTCGCTGGGGCCTTCGAACACTGAAGCTTTCTTT.

This chain uses TRBV10-2 with TRBJ2-3; D is possibly TRBD2 (5 bases). The germline V gene encodes CDR1 WSHSY and CDR2 SAAADI. Trimming stripped 4 bases from V and 5 bases from J, with 16 bases between. The CDR3 length is 15 residues. CDR3 residues: CASSAARAAEDTQYF. The CDR3 DNA follows: TGCGCCAGCAGTGCGGCCCGAGCGGCGGAAGATACGCAGTATTTT.

The chain uses TRBV12-3 or TRBV12-4 and TRBJ2-3, with TRBD2 matching over 12 bases. With 5 bases clipped from V and 2 bases from J, the junction kept 5 bases outside the gene matches. There are 16 residues in the CDR3. CDR3 nucleotides: TGTGCCAGCAGTACCGGACTAGCGGGGACCACAGATACGCAGTATTTT. This codes for CASSTGLAGTTDTQYF.

This clonotype has just a few counts. This chain links TRBV7-8 with TRBJ2-7; TRBD2 might be the D (7 bases). Germline V gives CDR1 SGHVS, CDR2 FQNEAQ. The CDR3 spans 16 residues. V dropped 5 bases and J dropped 7 bases, with 24 bases sitting between them. The CDR3 region is CASSPRRGGGAEEQYF. CDR3 DNA: TGTGCCAGCAGCCCCCGACGTGGTGGGGGGGCCGAAGAGCAGTACTTC. Variable domain in full (rest from reference TRBV7-8 and TRBJ2-7): GAGVSQSPRYKVAKRGQDVALRCDPISGHVSLFWYQQALGQGPEFLTYFQNEAQLDKSGLPSDRFFAERPEGSVSTLKIQRTQQEDSAVYLCASSPRRGGGAEEQYFGPGTRLTVT.

The chain is built from TRBV7-9 and TRBJ1-2; 9 nucleotides match TRBD1. The J segment lost 4 bases and the V segment lost 5 bases, leaving 8 bases of the junction unmatched. The CDR3 has 15 residues. From germline, CDR1 is SEHNR and CDR2 FQNEAQ (reference sequence). CDR3 sequence: CASSQTGTGPYGYTF. Here the CDR3 DNA reads TGTGCCAGCAGCCAGACGGGGACAGGGCCCTATGGCTACACCTTC.

In nucleotides, the CDR3 is TGTGCCAAAAGGGGGCAGCCTTGGGGATCCTACGAGCAGTACTTC. Its protein product is CAKRGQPWGSYEQYF. V usage is TRBV12-3 or TRBV12-4 and J usage is TRBJ2-7; 7 bases agree with TRBD1. The CDR3 has 15 amino acids. Trimming removed 10 bases from V and 1 base from J; junction bases left unmatched: 13.

The genes are TRBV12-3 or TRBV12-4 and TRBJ2-3; 8 nucleotides line up with TRBD2. The CDR3 runs to 16 residues. Trimming at V came to 6 bases and at J to 3 bases, leaving 11 bases not matched to a gene. The CDR3 nucleotides read TGTGCCAGCAGCGATTACCCTAGCGGGCTTACAGATACGCAGTATTTT. Amino acids: CASSDYPSGLTDTQYF.

This clonotype was counted a few times. The chain is built from TRBV12-3 or TRBV12-4 and TRBJ1-1; no clear D. The V gene lost 3 bases and the J gene lost 4 bases, with 12 bases spanning the gap. The CDR3 runs to 14 residues. CDR3: CASSFRHGSTEAFF. CDR3 in DNA: TGTGCCAGCAGTTTCCGTCACGGGAGCACTGAAGCTTTCTTT.

This clonotype has only a few counts. The chain recombines TRBV11-3 with TRBJ1-6; a possible D gene is TRBD1 (5 bases). Germline values: CDR1 SGHNT, CDR2 YENEEA. The CDR3 loop spans 13 amino acids. V was trimmed by 3 bases and J by 10 bases, leaving 10 bases between them. The DNA of the CDR3 is TGTGCCAGCAGCTTCGTCTGGGGGTCACCCCTCCACTTT. This gives the protein CASSFVWGSPLHF. The full variable domain, in which reference TRBV11-3 and TRBJ1-6 provide the parts outside the CDR3, is EAGVVQSPRYKIIEKKQPVAFWCNPISGHNTLYWYLQNLGQGPELLIRYENEEAVDDSQLPKDRFSAERLKGVDSTLKIQPAELGDSAVYLCASSFVWGSPLHFGNGTRLTVT.

This clonotype was seen only a few times. This chain connects TRBV7-9 to TRBJ2-1; D tentatively fits TRBD1 or TRBD2 (5 bases each). Per germline, CDR1 SEHNR and CDR2 FQNEAQ (reference sequence). The CDR3 is made up of 17 amino acids. V lost 5 bases and J 6 bases, leaving 23 bases between the germline ends. The CDR3: CASSLGPLSLPANEQFF. Written as DNA, the CDR3 is TGTGCCAGCAGCCTGGGACCCCTGTCCCTGCCTGCCAATGAGCAGTTCTTC. The variable domain in full, completed from reference TRBV7-9 and TRBJ2-1, reads DTGVSQNPRHKITKRGQNVTFRCDPISEHNRLYWYRQTLGQGPEFLTYFQNEAQLEKSRLLSDRFSAERPKGSFSTLEIQRTEQGDSAMYLCASSLGPLSLPANEQFFGPGTRLTVL.

For the CDR3, the DNA is TGCGCCAGCAGCTTGGCACTAGCGGCTCTCAATGAGCAGTTCTTC. Its translation is CASSLALAALNEQFF. The gene calls are TRBV5-1 and TRBJ2-1; TRBD2 matches 8 bases. The CDR3 runs to 15 residues. CDR1 is SGHRS and CDR2 is YFSETQ in the germline V gene. The ends lost 0 bases at V and 6 bases at J; junction bases unmatched: 5.

This clonotype was counted between two and nine times. In DNA, the CDR3 is TGTGCCAGCCAGGCGCGAGGTCGGGGGGCCCAGTACTTC. It yields the protein CASQARGRGAQYF. The J gene is TRBJ2-5, the V gene TRBV12-3 or TRBV12-4; TRBD2 aligns across 7 bases. The ends lost 8 bases at V and 9 bases at J; junction bases unmatched: 12. This CDR3 has 13 amino acids.

This clonotype was observed a handful of times. V usage is TRBV19 and J usage is TRBJ1-2; a weak D match, TRBD1 (6 bases). CDR3 length: 17 amino acids. V was clipped by 5 bases and J by 0 bases, with 19 bases between them. Looked up from germline, CDR1 is LNHDA and CDR2 is SQIVND (reference sequence). The CDR3 loop is CASSLRTAAGANYGYTF. CDR3 coding DNA: TGTGCCAGTAGTTTGCGGACAGCGGCGGGCGCTAACTATGGCTACACCTTC.